The 31 T cell receptor beta chains reported below all come from one sample, sequenced in a study of blood T cell repertoires in COVID-19 (dated by TCRdb to 2020 to 2022). Preparation of the library involved the immunoSEQ multiplex PCR assay. The source is immuneACCESS, and TCRdb retained only in-frame sequences with V and J called. Part of the clones is not carried over; for the studies checked, unresolved V genes explain less than half of this, and the remainder is unexplained. For this sample there are 200,000 to 250,000 clones; 75% to 85% appear just once. Together, the top ten hold 5.1% of the sample. The source material was peripheral blood. These receptors all come from a man over 45 with COVID-19, enrolled during active disease.

The rearrangement uses TRBV19 and TRBJ2-3, with 7 bases that match TRBD1. In germline, CDR1 is LNHDA, CDR2 SQIVND (reference sequence). CDR3 length: 15 residues. V was pared by 1 base and J by 4 bases, with 5 bases of the junction left unmatched. CDR3 DNA sequence: TGTGCCAGTAGTATAGTGGGACAGAGCTCAGATACGCAGTATTTT. Translating gives CASSIVGQSSDTQYF.

The chain joins TRBV9 to TRBJ2-2; D not certain. The CDR3 contains 14 residues. The V gene lost 3 bases and the J gene lost 1 base, with 7 bases spanning the gap. Germline lookup yields CDR1 SGDLS and CDR2 YYNGEE. In DNA form, the CDR3 reads TGTGCCAGCAGCGGCTCTATGAACACCGGGGAGCTGTTTTTT. This encodes CASSGSMNTGELFF.

V gene TRBV27 combines with J gene TRBJ1-4, with TRBD1 as a possible D gene (5 bases). The CDR3 covers 17 residues. V lost 3 bases and J 2 bases, leaving 16 bases between the germline ends. The germline V gene has CDR1 MNHEY and CDR2 SMNVEV (reference sequence). CDR3 nucleotides: TGTGCCAGCAGTTTTAAGGGGTCGCAGGTGACTAATGAAAAACTGTTTTTT. It codes for CASSFKGSQVTNEKLFF.

This chain links TRBV4-2 with TRBJ1-3, with TRBD1 as a possible D gene (5 bases). Germline V CDR1 and CDR2: LGHNA, YNFKEQ. The germline V and J ends were trimmed by 0 bases and 4 bases, with 10 bases remaining between them. This CDR3 spans 15 amino acids. The CDR3 loop reads CASSQDRQGGNTIYF. The CDR3 DNA is TGTGCCAGCAGCCAAGATCGTCAGGGCGGAAACACCATATATTTT.

The chain combines TRBV5-1 with TRBJ2-1, with D possibly being TRBD1 (5 bases). This CDR3 contains 12 residues. The V end was cut by 4 bases, the J end by 7 bases, with 9 bases between. The germline gives CDR1 SGHRS, CDR2 YFSETQ. CDR3 DNA: TGCGCCAGCAGCACGACAGCGAATGAGCAGTTCTTC. Translation gives CASSTTANEQFF.

The J gene is TRBJ1-6, the V gene TRBV27; TRBD1 might be the D (6 bases). The CDR3 length is 17 residues. Trimming stripped 6 bases from V and 6 bases from J, with 21 bases between. CDR1 is MNHEY and CDR2 is SMNVEV in the germline V gene (reference sequence). The CDR3 DNA reads TGTGCCAGCAGCCGCGAGGGGGGGCGAGTGGGTAATTCACCCCTCCACTTT. Encoded protein: CASSREGGRVGNSPLHF.

The sample holds one count of this clone. The genes are TRBV7-9 and TRBJ2-5, with 7 bases identical to TRBD2. The germline gives CDR1 SEHNR, CDR2 FQNEAQ (reference sequence). With 1 base clipped from V and 4 bases from J, the junction kept 9 bases outside the gene matches. The length of the CDR3 is 16 residues. The CDR3 DNA is TGTGCCAGCAGCTTAGTGTGGGCGGGGGTGACAGAGACCCAGTACTTC. Protein product: CASSLVWAGVTETQYF. The entire variable domain, with the rest obtained from reference TRBV7-9 and TRBJ2-5, is as follows: DTGVSQNPRHKITKRGQNVTFRCDPISEHNRLYWYRQTLGQGPEFLTYFQNEAQLEKSRLLSDRFSAERPKGSFSTLEIQRTEQGDSAMYLCASSLVWAGVTETQYFGPGTRLLVL.

The chain joins TRBV19 to TRBJ1-5; the D is unclear. Looked up from germline, CDR1 is LNHDA and CDR2 is SQIVND (reference sequence). The CDR3 has 13 amino acids. V gave up 2 bases and J gave up 3 bases, with 5 bases separating them. The CDR3 here is CASSISLNQPQHF. The CDR3 nucleotides read TGTGCCAGTAGTATATCCCTCAATCAGCCCCAGCATTTT.

The chain links TRBV5-4 to TRBJ1-2; TRBD1 is a possible D gene (5 bases). There are 14 residues in the CDR3. The germline V and J ends were trimmed by 4 bases and 4 bases, with 14 bases remaining between them. Germline-derived CDR1 and CDR2 are SGHNT and YYREEE (reference sequence). CDR3 in amino acids: CASSTRGVGYGYTF. The CDR3 coding sequence is TGTGCCAGCAGCACTCGGGGGGTCGGCTATGGCTACACCTTC.

The rearrangement joins TRBV7-8 to TRBJ1-2, with D unresolved. This CDR3 is 14 amino acids long. The ends were cut back, 1 base at V and 5 bases at J, with 11 bases in the middle. Germline CDR1 SGHVS, CDR2 FQNEAQ. CDR3 bases: TGTGCCAGCAGCTTAGTGGGGAGAGGGTATGGCTACACCTTC. Protein: CASSLVGRGYGYTF.

This chain uses TRBV4-2 with TRBJ2-5; 8 bases fit TRBD1. CDR1 and CDR2 from the germline V gene are LGHNA and YNFKEQ. Trimming took 4 bases from V and 5 from J; bases not matched to a gene: 3. CDR3 length equals 13 residues. In DNA, the CDR3 is TGTGCCAGCAGCCCTCGGACAGGGGAGACCCAGTACTTC. Translating gives CASSPRTGETQYF.

In nucleotides, the CDR3 is TGCGCCAGCAGCCAGGCGCCTGGGGGCACCGTTAATGAGCAGTTCTTC. Residues: CASSQAPGGTVNEQFF. V is TRBV4-1 and J is TRBJ2-1; D is perhaps TRBD1 (6 bases). The germline V gene encodes CDR1 MGHRA and CDR2 YSYEKL. The V end was cut by 3 bases, the J end by 7 bases, with 19 bases between. This CDR3 contains 16 residues.

The rearrangement links TRBV18 to TRBJ2-5; 11 nucleotides agree with TRBD2. J lost 6 bases, V lost 1 base, and 10 bases had no gene match. The CDR3 length is 17 residues. CDR1 is KGHSH and CDR2 is LQKENI in the germline V gene. The CDR3: CASSPQELAGASKTQYF. The CDR3 DNA sequence: TGTGCCAGCTCACCACAAGAACTAGCGGGGGCTTCGAAGACCCAGTACTTC.

The table lists this clone with a few counts. The sample contains more than one DNA sequence encoding this CDR3. The chain joins TRBV19 to TRBJ1-1; 8 bases agree with TRBD1. V shed 3 bases, J shed 1 base, and the junction held 1 base outside the gene matches. Per germline, CDR1 LNHDA and CDR2 SQIVND (reference sequence). The CDR3 contains 14 residues. This chain's CDR3 is CASSMGQANTEAFF. Here the CDR3 DNA reads TGTGCCAGTAGTATGGGACAGGCGAACACTGAAGCTTTCTTT. Looking up the rest from reference TRBV19 and TRBJ1-1 gives the full variable domain: DGGITQSPKYLFRKEGQNVTLSCEQNLNHDAMYWYRQDPGQGLRLIYYSQIVNDFQKGDIAEGYSVSREKKESFPLTVTSAQKNPTAFYLCASSMGQANTEAFFGQGTRLTVV.

This chain joins TRBV9 and TRBJ2-6; 7 bases are shared with TRBD2. This CDR3 is built from 17 residues. Trimming cost V 3 bases and J 1 base; bases outside gene matches: 7. The germline CDR1 and CDR2 sequences are SGDLS and YYNGEE. CDR3 sequence (DNA): TGTGCCAGCAGCGACGGACTAGGGTGGTCTGGGGCCAACGTCCTGACTTTC. Amino acid sequence: CASSDGLGWSGANVLTF. Filled out from reference TRBV9 and TRBJ2-6, the complete variable domain reads DSGVTQTPKHLITATGQRVTLRCSPRSGDLSVYWYQQSLDQGLQFLIQYYNGEERAKGNILERFSAQQFPDLHSELNLSSLELGDSALYFCASSDGLGWSGANVLTFGAGSRLTVL.

The chain joins TRBV7-9 to TRBJ1-2; D may be TRBD1 (5 bases). CDR3 length: 14 amino acids. V lost 1 base to trimming and J lost 8 bases, with 14 bases between them. Per the germline V gene, CDR1 is SEHNR and CDR2 is FQNEAQ (reference sequence). The DNA of the CDR3 is TGTGCCAGCAGCTTAGGGGTTGGGGCCGGCGGCTACACCTTC. Its translation is CASSLGVGAGGYTF.

This chain links TRBV28 with TRBJ2-5, with D perhaps matching TRBD1 (6 bases). V lost 1 base to trimming and J lost 0 bases, with 21 bases between them. The CDR3 sequence is 19 residues long. Germline assignment: CDR1 MDHEN and CDR2 SYDVKM. The CDR3 region has the DNA TGTGCCAGCAGTTTATCTTCGGACAGAATTTTTTCTTACCAAGAGACCCAGTACTTC. It specifies CASSLSSDRIFSYQETQYF.

The chain couples TRBV14 to TRBJ2-2; TRBD2 aligns across 12 bases. The junction had 0 bases not matched to a gene; V was cut back by 4 bases and J by 3 bases. The CDR3 spans 15 residues. The V gene's germline CDR1 is SGHDN and CDR2 FVKESK. CDR3 amino acids: CASSRLAGDTGELFF. The DNA for the CDR3 is TGTGCCAGCAGCCGACTAGCGGGGGACACCGGGGAGCTGTTTTTT.

The chain couples TRBV7-2 to TRBJ2-7; D possibly corresponds to TRBD1 (6 bases). The V gene lost 1 base and the J gene lost 6 bases, with 10 bases spanning the gap. CDR1 SGHTA and CDR2 FQGNSA come from the germline V gene. The CDR3 covers 13 residues. The CDR3 nucleotides read TGTGCCAGCAGCTTAGGGGGGCCACTCGAGCAGTACTTC. This gives the protein CASSLGGPLEQYF.

The V and J genes are TRBV6-5 and TRBJ2-3; the D gene is possibly TRBD1 (5 bases). Trimming left V 8 bases short and J 4 bases short, with 7 bases between. The length of the CDR3 is 11 residues. Germline V gives CDR1 MNHEY, CDR2 SVGAGI. The chain's CDR3 is CASGHADTQYF. CDR3 DNA: TGTGCCAGCGGACATGCAGATACGCAGTATTTT.

The V call is TRBV5-1, the J call TRBJ2-7; perhaps TRBD1 as D (6 bases). The V end was cut by 4 bases, the J end by 6 bases, with 14 bases between. The germline gives CDR1 SGHRS, CDR2 YFSETQ. The length of the CDR3 is 13 residues. This CDR3 is CASSLQQGTEQYF. The CDR3 DNA reads as TGCGCCAGCAGCCTCCAACAGGGAACCGAGCAGTACTTC.

The chain recombines TRBV7-3 with TRBJ1-6; a possible D gene is TRBD1 (6 bases). V shed 0 bases and J shed 8 bases, with 11 bases lying between them. The length of the CDR3 is 15 residues. Germline CDR1 SGHTA, CDR2 FQGTGA. Written as DNA, the CDR3 is TGTGCCAGCAGCTTAACTTACAGGGACCATTCACCCCTCCACTTT. Translation: CASSLTYRDHSPLHF.

The chain combines TRBV28 with TRBJ1-4; TRBD1 might be the D (5 bases). Germline lookup yields CDR1 MDHEN and CDR2 SYDVKM. The CDR3 sequence is 18 residues long. CDR3 coding DNA: TGTGCTACCGGAGGCCGGTGGGGGGGGTCACCGAATAATGAAAAACTGTTTTTT. Its translation is CATGGRWGGSPNNEKLFF.

V is TRBV9 and J is TRBJ2-6; maybe TRBD2 (6 bases). The length of the CDR3 is 15 residues. V was cut by 2 bases and J by 4 bases, with 10 bases left in between. Germline assignment: CDR1 SGDLS and CDR2 YYNGEE. CDR3 amino acids: CASSVEGLGANVLTF. The DNA for the CDR3 is TGTGCCAGCAGCGTGGAGGGGCTCGGGGCCAACGTCCTGACTTTC.

The rearrangement joins TRBV6-5 to TRBJ1-1; 9 bases fit TRBD1. There are 13 residues in the CDR3. Unmatched junction bases numbered 4, after V lost 7 bases and J lost 4 bases. CDR1 is MNHEY and CDR2 is SVGAGI in the germline V gene. In nucleotides, the CDR3 is TGTGCCAGCAAGGGGACAGGGAGCACTGAAGCTTTCTTT. Its translation is CASKGTGSTEAFF.

The gene calls are TRBV9 and TRBJ1-6, with TRBD1 matching over 7 bases. Germline V gene lookup returns CDR1 SGDLS and CDR2 YYNGEE. The CDR3 consists of 14 residues. Trimming cost V 3 bases and J 9 bases; bases outside gene matches: 6. CDR3: CASSAAGGGSPLHF. CDR3 sequence (DNA): TGTGCCAGCAGCGCCGCAGGGGGAGGTTCACCCCTCCACTTT.

The rearrangement joins TRBV5-6 to TRBJ2-5; D not resolved. This CDR3 comprises 16 residues. The ends were cut back, 1 base at V and 5 bases at J, with 18 bases in the middle. The germline V gene encodes CDR1 SGHDT and CDR2 YYEEEE. The CDR3 DNA follows: TGTGCCAGCAGCTTGCATCCAGGCCAGCCTTTTGAGACCCAGTACTTC. It encodes CASSLHPGQPFETQYF.

The rearrangement links TRBV29-1 to TRBJ2-5; perhaps TRBD2 as D (6 bases). V was cut by 4 bases and J by 4 bases, with 13 bases left in between. The CDR3 has 13 residues. CDR1 is SQVTM and CDR2 is ANQGSEA in the germline V gene. The DNA for the CDR3 is TGCAGCGTTGGTTCCGGGAGTGGAGAGACCCAGTACTTC. As protein: CSVGSGSGETQYF.

The gene calls are TRBV9 and TRBJ2-7, with 7 bases aligning to TRBD1. The CDR3 is 13 amino acids. Germline V gene sequence: CDR1 SGDLS, CDR2 YYNGEE. Trimming cost V 0 bases and J 4 bases; bases outside gene matches: 1. The CDR3 coding sequence is TGTGCCAGCAGCGTAGCACAGGGGTACGAGCAGTACTTC. Translation: CASSVAQGYEQYF.

The chain recombines TRBV11-2 with TRBJ2-7; 9 positions match TRBD2. CDR1 is SGHAT, CDR2 FQNNGV, per germline. This CDR3 spans 15 amino acids. V lost 2 bases to trimming and J lost 7 bases; unmatched junction nucleotides: 9. CDR3 residues: CASSLQSGGPIEQYF. CDR3 sequence (DNA): TGTGCCAGCAGCTTACAGAGCGGGGGGCCAATTGAGCAGTACTTC.

The rearrangement links TRBV28 to TRBJ1-4; D not resolved. V lost 6 bases and J 4 bases, leaving 12 bases between the germline ends. The CDR3 length is 14 residues. The germline gives CDR1 MDHEN, CDR2 SYDVKM. Written as DNA, the CDR3 is TGTGCCAGCAGCCTACAGCTGCTTAATGAAAAACTGTTTTTT. Translation: CASSLQLLNEKLFF.